This T cell receptor (beta chain) was profiled in a study of vaccination and CD4 T cells after COVID-19. Trimming shortened V by 6 bases and J by 5 bases, and 7 bases separated the two germline ends. Germline CDR1 and CDR2: DFQATT and SNEGSKA (reference sequence). CDR3 length equals 10 residues. To note about this clonotype: Its antigen is undetermined.

Cultured CD4+ T cell DNA underwent sequencing with the Oncomine TCR Beta short-read assay. MiXCR, applied by TCRdb to the PCR reads, yields one record per CDR3 protein. The sample lists fewer than 20,000 distinct CDR3 sequences, 45% to 60% occurring once. The treatment here: roughly 10-day PBMC culture with coronavirus spike peptide pools or control peptides (ViraFEST assay). The TCR was taken from a human donor who had recovered from COVID-19. The J gene is TRBJ1-1, the V gene TRBV20-1; D perhaps matches TRBD1 (5 bases). What was sequenced was CD4+ T cells from blood, cultured in vitro. CDR3 bases: TGCAGTGCCTGGGGGACTGAAGCTTTCTTT. It translates to CSAWGTEAFF.